The next 27 T cell receptor beta chains were all read from a single sample in a study of control samples from healthy donors and cancer patients. Libraries were prepared by immunoSEQ multiplex PCR; TCRdb keeps only in-frame clonotypes and omits some of them. The sample holds around 100,000 clones, around 89% seen once. Sequencing used blood. These receptors came from a man aged 25 to 40 in good health.

This clone was seen only once. The J gene is TRBJ2-7, the V gene TRBV27; D is possibly TRBD1 or TRBD2 (5 bases each). CDR3 length: 14 amino acids. Looked up from germline, CDR1 is MNHEY and CDR2 is SMNVEV (reference sequence). V lost 5 bases and J 6 bases, leaving 17 bases between the germline ends. The DNA of the CDR3 is TGTGCCAGCAGTCCCGGGTTCCGGGGCGGCGAGCAGTACGTC. Its translation: CASSPGFRGGEQYV.

The gene calls are TRBV5-1 and TRBJ2-1; tentatively, D is TRBD1 or TRBD2 (5 bases each). Germline lookup yields CDR1 SGHRS and CDR2 YFSETQ. V was trimmed by 4 bases and J by 5 bases, leaving 13 bases between them. The CDR3 sequence is 14 residues long. The CDR3 DNA sequence: TGCGCCAGCAGCGGCCGGGACCAAGACAATGAGCAGTTCTTC. This sequence encodes CASSGRDQDNEQFF.

This sequence joins TRBV30 and TRBJ1-1; D gene ambiguous. Trimming cost V 4 bases and J 3 bases, with 12 bases left between them. The CDR3 extends over 13 amino acids. CDR1 is GTSNPN and CDR2 is SVGIG in the germline V gene (reference sequence). CDR3 amino acids: CAWTWGSDTEAFF. In DNA, the CDR3 is TGTGCCTGGACCTGGGGTAGCGACACTGAAGCTTTCTTT.

Remarks on this clone: One junction end disagrees with the germline gene, perhaps due to a read error. The chain links TRBV7-9 to TRBJ2-1, with TRBD1 matching 7 bases. Germline V gene data show CDR1 as SEHNR and CDR2 as FQNEAQ (reference sequence). The CDR3 consists of 13 residues. As DNA, the CDR3 is TGTGCCAGCAGCATCCGTACAGATCGGGACAGTGTCTTC. Translated, it gives CASSIRTDRDSVF.

The rearrangement links TRBV9 to TRBJ1-4, with TRBD1 as a possible D gene (5 bases). CDR1 and CDR2 (germline): SGDLS, YYNGEE. The CDR3 consists of 16 residues. V was cut by 4 bases and J by 8 bases, with 21 bases left in between. The CDR3 DNA follows: TGTGCCAGCAGCCCCCTTAGGGGAGCTTCGTTAGAAAAACTGTTTTTT. Translated: CASSPLRGASLEKLFF.

V and J are TRBV14 and TRBJ1-2, with a possible D match to TRBD1 (6 bases). There are 15 residues in the CDR3. CDR1 and CDR2 (germline): SGHDN, FVKESK. Trimming stripped 0 bases from V and 4 bases from J, with 12 bases between. The CDR3 loop reads CASSQDIGQFYGYTF. In DNA, the CDR3 is TGTGCCAGCAGCCAAGACATCGGACAGTTCTATGGCTACACCTTC.

The chain recombines TRBV4-1 with TRBJ1-4; tentative D call: TRBD1 (6 bases). Germline CDR1 is MGHRA and CDR2 is YSYEKL. CDR3 length: 15 amino acids. The germline V and J ends were trimmed by 2 bases and 7 bases, with 14 bases remaining between them. DNA for the CDR3: TGCGCCAGCAGCCAATCCGGGACATCAACTGAAAAACTGTTTTTT. Translation: CASSQSGTSTEKLFF.

The J gene is TRBJ2-5, the V gene TRBV4-3; D is possibly TRBD1 (6 bases). There are 13 residues in the CDR3. The germline gives CDR1 LGHNA, CDR2 YSLEER. Trimming stripped 6 bases from V and 5 bases from J, with 13 bases between. In nucleotides, the CDR3 is TGCGCCAGCAGTTCGACAGGCGGGGAGACCCAGTACTTC. Its protein is CASSSTGGETQYF.

The chain links TRBV19 to TRBJ1-6, with TRBD1 identical over 7 bases. The CDR3 spans 15 residues. Germline CDR1 and CDR2: LNHDA and SQIVND (reference sequence). The V segment lost 2 bases and the J segment 9 bases; nucleotides outside the gene matches: 7. As DNA, the CDR3 is TGTGCCAGTAGTATAAAGGGGGCCAGTGCTTCACCCCTCCACTTT. It encodes CASSIKGASASPLHF.

This CDR3 reads CATSSPTEKKYF. CDR3 DNA: TGTGCCACCAGTTCCCCGACAGAGAAAAAGTACTTC. The V and J genes are TRBV24-1 and TRBJ2-7; possible D gene TRBD1, 5 bases. The CDR3 spans 12 residues. Germline CDR1 is KGHDR and CDR2 is SFDVKD. V was shortened by 6 bases and J by 11 bases, with 16 bases between the two germline ends.

The genes are TRBV29-1 and TRBJ2-3; no clear D gene. This CDR3 has 12 amino acids. Germline loops: CDR1 SQVTM, CDR2 ANQGSEA. Trimming stripped 6 bases from V and 1 base from J, with 8 bases between. This chain's CDR3 is CSVPTGTDTQYF. In DNA form, the CDR3 reads TGCAGCGTCCCTACGGGCACAGATACGCAGTATTTT.

J is TRBJ1-2 and V is TRBV15, with a weak D call TRBD1 (5 bases). The CDR3 is 15 amino acids. Trimming pared 0 bases from V and 4 bases from J, leaving 12 bases between. The V gene's germline CDR1 is LNHNV and CDR2 YYDKDF (reference sequence). The CDR3 loop reads CATSRDRVGTYGYTF. DNA of the CDR3: TGTGCCACCAGCAGAGATAGGGTCGGGACCTATGGCTACACCTTC.

The chain couples TRBV10-2 to TRBJ2-1, with TRBD1 matching 8 bases. The germline V gene has CDR1 WSHSY and CDR2 SAAADI. V was pared by 4 bases and J by 0 bases, with 2 bases of the junction left unmatched. CDR3 length equals 15 residues. For the CDR3, the DNA is TGCGCCAGCAGTGCAACAGGGGGCTCCTACAATGAGCAGTTCTTC. Translated: CASSATGGSYNEQFF.

This chain connects TRBV30 to TRBJ1-1; 7 nucleotides line up with TRBD1. J was trimmed by 4 bases and V by 0 bases; bases with no gene match: 5. CDR3 length equals 14 residues. From germline, CDR1 is GTSNPN and CDR2 SVGIG (reference sequence). The CDR3 protein is CAWSVVRGSTEAFF. In DNA, the CDR3 is TGTGCCTGGAGTGTGGTCAGGGGGAGCACTGAAGCTTTCTTT.

Only one count was recorded for this clone. The genes are TRBV7-9 and TRBJ1-2, with D unresolved. This CDR3 comprises 16 residues. Germline V gives CDR1 SEHNR, CDR2 FQNEAQ (reference sequence). Trimming took 5 bases from V and 4 from J, leaving 20 bases between them. The CDR3 loop is CASSPQWAVGGYGYTF. The CDR3 nucleotides read TGTGCCAGCAGCCCCCAGTGGGCAGTAGGAGGCTATGGCTACACCTTC.

The chain carries TRBV25-1 and TRBJ1-1; D remains unclear. Germline V lookup: CDR1 MGHDK, CDR2 SYGVNS. Trimming removed 5 bases at V and 1 base at J, with 11 bases between. The CDR3 runs 14 residues. The CDR3 here is CASSISIGNTEAFF. CDR3 sequence (DNA): TGTGCCAGCAGTATCTCCATAGGGAACACTGAAGCTTTCTTT. Using reference TRBV25-1 and TRBJ1-1 for the parts outside the CDR3, the full variable domain is EADIYQTPRYLVIGTGKKITLECSQTMGHDKMYWYQQDPGMELHLIHYSYGVNSTEKGDLSSESTVSRIRTEHFPLTLESARPSHTSQYLCASSISIGNTEAFFGQGTRLTVV.

This chain links TRBV28 with TRBJ1-2, with a possible D match to TRBD1 (6 bases). CDR3 length: 15 amino acids. V was shortened by 3 bases and J by 2 bases, with 13 bases between the two germline ends. Germline V CDR1 and CDR2: MDHEN, SYDVKM. The CDR3 loop is CASSLEGVSNYGYTF. CDR3 in DNA: TGTGCCAGCAGTTTGGAGGGGGTTTCCAACTATGGCTACACCTTC.

Points on this clone: Other DNA sequences in the sample encode the same CDR3. V is TRBV7-9 and J is TRBJ1-1, with TRBD1 as a possible D gene (5 bases). CDR3 size: 13 residues. Trimming cost V 5 bases and J 1 base, with 8 bases left between them. Germline V CDR1 and CDR2: SEHNR, FQNEAQ (reference sequence). CDR3 residues: CASSLQGNTEAFF. For the CDR3, the DNA is TGTGCCAGCAGCCTTCAGGGGAACACTGAAGCTTTCTTT.

The rearrangement uses TRBV27 and TRBJ2-2; D is undetermined. The germline gives CDR1 MNHEY, CDR2 SMNVEV (reference sequence). CDR3 length: 15 residues. V gave up 4 bases and J gave up 0 bases, with 9 bases separating them. The CDR3: CASSYRSSNTGELFF. CDR3 in DNA: TGTGCCAGCAGTTACCGATCTTCGAACACCGGGGAGCTGTTTTTT.

The chain joins TRBV19 to TRBJ2-1, with 7 bases fitting TRBD2. The CDR3 runs 15 residues. Germline-derived CDR1 and CDR2 are LNHDA and SQIVND (reference sequence). J lost 7 bases, V lost 7 bases, and 13 bases had no gene match. In DNA, the CDR3 is TGTGCCAGTACCACCCGCGGGAGTTTGATAAATGAGCAGTTCTTC. It yields the protein CASTTRGSLINEQFF.

This chain links TRBV6-2 or TRBV6-3 with TRBJ2-7; D is undetermined. The V end was cut by 0 bases, the J end by 3 bases, with 9 bases between. The CDR3 has 14 residues. Germline CDR1 and CDR2: MNHEY and SVGEGT. CDR3: CASSYSGSVYEQYF. CDR3 nucleotide sequence: TGTGCCAGCAGTTACTCTGGGTCGGTCTACGAGCAGTACTTC.

V usage is TRBV6-1 and J usage is TRBJ2-1; 9 bases align to TRBD2. The CDR3 loop spans 14 amino acids. Germline V gene lookup returns CDR1 MNHNS and CDR2 SASEGT. Losses at the gene ends were 2 bases for V and 7 bases for J; bases not matched to a gene: 3. CDR3 DNA: TGTGCCAGCAGTGAACTCCTAGCGGGGAATGAGCAGTTCTTC. Its translation: CASSELLAGNEQFF.

The V call is TRBV5-1, the J call TRBJ2-1, with D possibly being TRBD2 (5 bases). V was trimmed by 4 bases and J by 7 bases, leaving 12 bases between them. The germline V gene has CDR1 SGHRS and CDR2 YFSETQ. The CDR3 has 13 amino acids. CDR3 protein: CASSREGVNEQFF. CDR3 DNA: TGCGCCAGCAGCCGTGAGGGAGTGAATGAGCAGTTCTTC.

This chain connects TRBV7-9 to TRBJ2-2, with D unresolved. Per germline, CDR1 SEHNR and CDR2 FQNEAQ (reference sequence). This CDR3 contains 14 residues. V gave up 2 bases and J gave up 0 bases, with 4 bases separating them. The CDR3 DNA reads as TGTGCCAGCAGCTTACATGCGAACACCGGGGAGCTGTTTTTT. Residues: CASSLHANTGELFF.

This chain joins TRBV29-1 and TRBJ2-2; no clear D gene. V was cut by 2 bases and J by 5 bases, with 6 bases left in between. This CDR3 has 12 residues. Germline CDR1 and CDR2: SQVTM and ANQGSEA. The CDR3 sequence: CSVEFRTGELFF. CDR3 DNA sequence: TGCAGCGTTGAATTTCGTACCGGGGAGCTGTTTTTT.

J is TRBJ1-2 and V is TRBV6-5, with D possibly matching TRBD1 (6 bases). The length of the CDR3 is 10 residues. The germline gives CDR1 MNHEY, CDR2 SVGAGI. CDR3 in amino acids: CVRGFAGYTF. The CDR3 DNA follows: TGTGTCAGGGGCTTTGCTGGCTACACCTTC.

This clone was found once. V is TRBV14 and J is TRBJ2-7, with unresolved D. The CDR3 is 14 amino acids. V lost 0 bases to trimming and J lost 4 bases, with 10 bases between them. Germline V gives CDR1 SGHDN, CDR2 FVKESK. CDR3 nucleotides: TGTGCCAGCAGCCAAGATCGGCTACGGTACGAGCAGTACTTC. Amino acids: CASSQDRLRYEQYF. Together with reference TRBV14 and TRBJ2-7, the CDR3 gives the full variable domain: EAGVTQFPSHSVIEKGQTVTLRCDPISGHDNLYWYRRVMGKEIKFLLHFVKESKQDESGMPNNRFLAERTGGTYSTLKVQPAELEDSGVYFCASSQDRLRYEQYFGPGTRLTVT.